This TCR beta chain was recorded in a study of radiation and T cells in renal cell carcinoma. The V and J ends lost 4 bases and 6 bases, in that order; junction bases with no gene match: 6. Germline V gene data show CDR1 as LGHNA and CDR2 as YNFKEQ. This CDR3 contains 14 residues. Sequencing was performed with immunoSEQ multiplex PCR; in TCRdb, only in-frame clones are kept and a portion is missing. The table shows around 180,000 clones, with less than 90% occurring only once. Time point reported: blood 4 weeks post-SBRT, at nephrectomy. Specified treatment: 15 Gy SBRT to primary tumor, nephrectomy 4 weeks later. Radiation-treated patients gave blood at baseline, week 2 and week 4.

The sequences come from blood, collected from a patient whose treatment included radiotherapy and nephrectomy. The receptor's source is a woman aged 45-65 years with renal cell carcinoma. V gene TRBV4-2 combines with J gene TRBJ2-3, with TRBD1 matching 8 bases. CDR3 nucleotide sequence: TGTGCCAGCAGCCTGGACAGGGCCACGGATACGCAGTATTTT. Translation gives CASSLDRATDTQYF.